These 17 T cell receptor beta chains came from one sample sequenced in a study of beta chain features in type 1 diabetes. Study results and limitations: Shortening of TCRB CDR3s, moderate but significant, appeared in all four CD4+ subsets of Type 1 diabetes patients.

These receptors have no known antigen. Of the isolated RNA, all was reverse transcribed, and so the sequenced material was expressed TCRB transcripts. Sequenced by immunoSEQ multiplex PCR; TCRdb stores in-frame clones only, minus some. The repertoire includes 310,000 or so clones, about a tenth of them detected once, and roughly 0.99% sits in the top ten. The sequencing sample was made of central memory CD4+ T cells from blood. The receptors originated from a man aged 25 to 40 with type 1 diabetes.

The chain recombines TRBV25-1 with TRBJ2-5; no firm D call. CDR1 and CDR2 (germline): MGHDK, SYGVNS. This CDR3 contains 15 residues. V dropped 3 bases and J dropped 5 bases, with 16 bases sitting between them. The CDR3, as DNA: TGTGCCAGCAGTGATCTGAAACAGAGTGGGGAGACCCAGTACTTC. This codes for CASSDLKQSGETQYF.

V is TRBV6-5 and J is TRBJ1-3, with D perhaps matching TRBD1 (5 bases). V was cut by 5 bases and J by 0 bases, with 8 bases left in between. CDR1 and CDR2 (germline): MNHEY, SVGAGI. The CDR3 is 14 residues long. This CDR3 is CASSRQNSGNTIYF. The DNA of the CDR3 is TGTGCCAGCAGTCGACAGAACTCTGGAAACACCATATATTTT.

This clone was recorded a few times. The genes are TRBV7-9 and TRBJ2-1; the match to TRBD2 covers 14 bases. This CDR3 is built from 15 residues. Per the germline V gene, CDR1 is SEHNR and CDR2 is FQNEAQ (reference sequence). V dropped 4 bases and J dropped 11; count of bases not matched to a gene: 7. The CDR3 region is CASSSGLAGGKQQFF. The CDR3 DNA reads as TGTGCCAGCAGCTCAGGACTAGCGGGGGGCAAGCAGCAGTTCTTC.

A few counts support this clone. V gene TRBV25-1 combines with J gene TRBJ2-1; tentatively, D is TRBD2 (7 bases). The V gene lost 1 base and the J gene lost 12 bases, with 13 bases spanning the gap. Germline-derived CDR1 and CDR2 are MGHDK and SYGVNS. This CDR3 is 13 amino acids long. The CDR3 sequence is CASSESGGLVQFF. The CDR3 bases are TGTGCCAGCAGTGAATCGGGGGGCCTGGTGCAGTTCTTC.

This clone occurred a few times. The chain combines TRBV18 with TRBJ2-7; D remains unclear. This CDR3 is 14 amino acids long. V shed 0 bases and J shed 5 bases, with 11 bases lying between them. In germline, CDR1 is KGHSH, CDR2 LQKENI. The CDR3: CASSPPRSVNEQYF. CDR3 nucleotide sequence: TGTGCCAGCTCACCACCGAGGAGCGTCAACGAGCAGTACTTC. The full variable domain, completed using reference TRBV18 and TRBJ2-7, is NAGVMQNPRHLVRRRGQEARLRCSPMKGHSHVYWYRQLPEEGLKFMVYLQKENIIDESGMPKERFSAEFPKEGPSILRIQQVVRGDSAAYFCASSPPRSVNEQYFGPGTRLTVT.

CDR3 amino acids: CASSRTRGFYEQYF. The CDR3 coding sequence is TGCGCCAGCAGTCGCACCCGGGGGTTCTACGAGCAGTACTTC. The chain employs TRBV4-3 and TRBJ2-7, with D possibly TRBD2 on 6 matching bases. The length of the CDR3 is 14 residues. The germline CDR1 and CDR2 sequences are LGHNA and YSLEER. V gave up 6 bases and J gave up 3 bases, with 15 bases separating them.

The chain combines TRBV21-1 with TRBJ1-5; TRBD1, as called in the table, went unchecked against the DNA. TRBV21-1 is a known pseudogene. CDR3 size: 19 residues. CDR3 in DNA: TGTGCCAGCAGCAAACGAGGGGGTCCGGGACAGAAGAGCAATCAGCCCCAGCATTTT. Translation gives CASSKRGGPGQKSNQPQHF.

This clone was seen a few times. The chain recombines TRBV4-3 with TRBJ2-3, with D maybe TRBD2 (6 bases). V dropped 1 base and J dropped 3 bases, with 11 bases sitting between them. CDR1 and CDR2 from the germline V gene are LGHNA and YSLEER. The CDR3 extends over 15 amino acids. CDR3 DNA: TGCGCCAGCAGCCAAGGCAGGGCGGGAACAGATACGCAGTATTTT. This gives the protein CASSQGRAGTDTQYF.

V usage is TRBV5-4 and J usage is TRBJ2-1; TRBD2 might be the D (6 bases). This CDR3 comprises 12 residues. Germline CDR1 is SGHNT and CDR2 is YYREEE (reference sequence). The V end lost 4 bases, the J end lost 7 bases, and 9 bases lay between the germline ends. For the CDR3, the DNA is TGTGCCAGCAGCCTGGGGGGTAATGAGCAGTTCTTC. Translating gives CASSLGGNEQFF.

The chain recombines TRBV7-8 with TRBJ2-7; 8 nucleotides agree with TRBD1. This CDR3 region has 15 residues. The junction had 3 bases not matched to a gene; V was cut back by 2 bases and J by 0 bases. Germline-derived CDR1 and CDR2 are SGHVS and FQNEAQ. The CDR3 here is CASSLSGQASYEQYF. CDR3 bases: TGTGCCAGCAGCTTATCGGGACAGGCCTCCTACGAGCAGTACTTC.

This clone was seen a few times. An end of the junction differs from the germline gene, which may be a read error. V usage is TRBV2 and J usage is TRBJ2-3; TRBD2 matches at 13 bases. This CDR3 spans 18 amino acids. Germline V gene sequence: CDR1 SNHLY, CDR2 FYNNEI. CDR3 in amino acids: CASREGTSGVFGTDTQYF. The CDR3 bases are TGTGCCAGCAGAGAAGGGACTAGCGGGGTCTTTGGCACAGATACGCAGTATTTT. Full variable domain (rest looked up from reference TRBV2 and TRBJ2-3): EPEVTQTPSHQVTQMGQEVILRCVPISNHLYFYWYRQILGQKVEFLVSFYNNEISEKSEIFDDQFSVERPDGSNFTLKIRSTKLEDSAMYFCASREGTSGVFGTDTQYFGPGTRLTVL.

A remark on this clone: The sample contains more than one DNA sequence encoding this CDR3. The genes are TRBV5-1 and TRBJ2-1; D is possibly TRBD2 (5 bases). Germline CDR1 and CDR2: SGHRS and YFSETQ. Trimming pared 0 bases from V and 2 bases from J, leaving 9 bases between. The CDR3 contains 15 residues. The DNA for the CDR3 is TGCGCCAGCAGCTTGGTCGGGGAAACCTACAATGAGCAGTTCTTC. Protein: CASSLVGETYNEQFF.

This clone turned up a few times. The V gene is TRBV18, the J gene TRBJ1-2; D unclear. This CDR3 has 13 residues. Germline-derived CDR1 and CDR2 are KGHSH and LQKENI. Trimming stripped 6 bases from V and 0 bases from J, with 8 bases between. This CDR3 reads CASSTGANYGYTF. In DNA form, the CDR3 reads TGTGCCAGCTCGACTGGAGCTAACTATGGCTACACCTTC.

A few counts support this clone. The CDR3 protein is CASSYRGLSTDTQYF. The CDR3 nucleotides read TGTGCCAGCAGTTACCGGGGGCTTAGTACAGATACGCAGTATTTT. V gene TRBV6-5 combines with J gene TRBJ2-3; the D gene could be TRBD1 or TRBD2 (6 bases each). There are 15 residues in the CDR3. Trimming shortened V by 2 bases and J by 3 bases, and 12 bases separated the two germline ends. Germline CDR1 reads MNHEY; CDR2 reads SVGAGI.

The chain carries TRBV4-1 and TRBJ1-5; D unresolved. Germline CDR1 is MGHRA and CDR2 is YSYEKL. This CDR3 has 14 amino acids. Trimming cost V 0 bases and J 2 bases, with 5 bases left between them. The CDR3 region is CASSQERGNQPQHF. CDR3 nucleotide sequence: TGCGCCAGCAGCCAAGAAAGAGGCAATCAGCCCCAGCATTTT.

This clone was seen only a few times. The V gene is TRBV10-3, the J gene TRBJ2-1; 9 bases are shared with TRBD2. Germline-derived CDR1 and CDR2 are ENHRY and SYGVKD. V shed 6 bases and J 5 bases; nucleotides not matched to a gene: 11. The CDR3 has 16 residues. CDR3 sequence reads: CAISSSPGTSNNEQFF. DNA of the CDR3: TGTGCCATCAGCTCCTCTCCCGGGACTAGCAACAATGAGCAGTTCTTC.

There are a few counts of this clone. The rearrangement links TRBV4-3 to TRBJ1-4; D might be TRBD1 (5 bases). With 5 bases removed from V and 4 bases from J, the gap between germline ends came to 11 bases. This CDR3 contains 14 residues. The germline gives CDR1 LGHNA, CDR2 YSLEER. In DNA form, the CDR3 reads TGCGCCAGCAGCGTTGGACACGATAATGAAAAACTGTTTTTT. Translated, it gives CASSVGHDNEKLFF.